This T cell receptor (beta chain) was sequenced during a study of blood T cells in healthy people across ages (dated by TCRdb to about 2015). About the study as a whole: In model experiments, template switching captured about one uniquely barcoded TCR beta cDNA molecule for every two T cells. Age-related changes in TCR beta repertoire diversity were measured in the study by deep sequencing normalized with unique cDNA molecular identifiers. Four age groups were formed from the donors: young (average about 16 years), middle-aged (around 40), aged (roughly 56) and long-lived (more than 75). Donors of different ages were randomly distributed across sequencing lanes to avoid experimental bias. Using the same blood draw, the study looked at two additional independent replicas of 1 million unique cDNA reads for two donors, one aged 18 to 30 and the other aged 80 or older. General conclusions and limits of the study: As age increased, observed TCR beta diversity per million T cells dropped in a roughly linear way, and a significant reduction was already evident by age 40. The CMV infection status of donors was not known, potentially confounding age-related changes in expanded clonotypes. Compared with the aged group, the long-lived group had more naive CD4+ T cells, fewer expanded clones and increased TCR diversity, a pattern suggesting age selection. Estimates of total diversity based on one million sequenced T cells were considered lower bounds and underestimates. Observed TCR beta diversity correlated strongly with the percentage of naive T cells measured by flow cytometry. Conclusive comparison of naive and antigen-experienced compartments was prevented by the profiling of bulk unsorted PBMCs.

Donors were 39 systemically healthy Caucasian individuals from Russia aged about 6 to 100 years. Each donor gave roughly 9.5 milliliters of peripheral blood, collected into EDTA-treated Vacutainer tubes. Ficoll-Paque density-gradient centrifugation was used to isolate PBMCs, with at least 7 million obtained per sample. Trizol reagent was used to extract total RNA from PBMCs, with at least 6 micrograms per sample. The percentages of naive CD45RAhigh/CD27high T cells were determined by flow cytometry on a PBMC aliquot from every donor. The library was made by 5' RACE. The listed sequencing device is Illumina HiSeq 2500. The second PCR ran for about 6 to 11 cycles and used a J-beta primer mix along with a sample-barcoded 5' primer. A unique molecular identifier was introduced onto each TCR beta cDNA molecule by a template-switch 5' adaptor carrying 12 random nucleotides. At least 3 million CDR3-containing paired-end reads were obtained from each sample. First-strand cDNA synthesis was performed from all RNA using the Mint cDNA synthesis kit, with priming by a TRBC-specific oligonucleotide. After uracil-DNA glycosylase treatment, a first 18-cycle PCR used universal primers M1SS and BC2_uni_R on all cDNA. Concerning the study's data processing: For normalization, 1 million high-quality reads, each with a distinct molecular identifier, were randomly selected from each sample. Reads with shared molecular identifiers were discarded instead of being binned into consensus sequences. MiTCR, set to a Q25 quality threshold and the strictest error-elimination algorithm, was used for CDR3 identification, clonotype clustering and error correction. Lower-bound total TCR beta diversity was estimated with a nonparametric unseen species model using Euler transformation. The raw public reads went through TCRdb reprocessing: fastp at Q25, MiXCR clone calling, in-frame beta chains kept. Entries that share a CDR3 protein sequence are merged under the most common genes and DNA. In this record, the V and J calls reflect TCRdb's handling and not the investigators' own analysis. The sample data list about 730,000 distinct CDR3 sequences, and 43% of these were observed just once. The ten largest clones add up to 20% to 25% of the sample.

Including cysteine and phenylalanine, the CDR3 has 15 amino acids. CDR3 DNA only is kept here, 45 bases in frame from base 1. CDR1 and CDR2 are read off the germline V gene as KGHDR and SFDVKD. V is pared back by 3 bases and J by 3 bases, with 11 bases lying between the germline termini. Notes on this clonotype: The specificity of this receptor is unknown. No base-level quality is on record; no much larger clone is a single base apart.

Material: blood. The sequence came from an older woman in good health. This sequence uses TRBV24-1 and TRBJ2-4, with a weak D call of TRBD1 (6 bases match). In nucleotide form, the sequence is TGTGCCACCAGTGATGCCAGGGACATCAAAAACATTCAGTACTTC. The translation is CATSDARDIKNIQYF.